This T cell receptor (beta chain) is drawn from a study of monozygotic twins with inflammatory bowel disease. TCRdb re-called the 5' RACE reads; every CDR3 protein appears as one record, without DNA. The sample table includes 200,000 to 250,000 distinct CDR3 sequences. Whole-study findings and limits: IBD patients exhibited fewer clonotypes shared with other individuals than healthy twins, particularly with disease activity.

The length of the CDR3 is 13 residues. The germline V gene has CDR1 DFQATT and CDR2 SNEGSKA (reference sequence). A note on this clonotype: What it recognizes is unknown.

This TCR derives from a human donor with ulcerative colitis or Crohn's disease, or a healthy co-twin of an affected twin (not recorded which). The rearrangement joins TRBV20-1 to TRBJ2-4; TCRdb indicates TRBD1, and absent DNA this call remains unverified. The source material was blood. The chain's CDR3 is CSAGVVAKNIQYF.